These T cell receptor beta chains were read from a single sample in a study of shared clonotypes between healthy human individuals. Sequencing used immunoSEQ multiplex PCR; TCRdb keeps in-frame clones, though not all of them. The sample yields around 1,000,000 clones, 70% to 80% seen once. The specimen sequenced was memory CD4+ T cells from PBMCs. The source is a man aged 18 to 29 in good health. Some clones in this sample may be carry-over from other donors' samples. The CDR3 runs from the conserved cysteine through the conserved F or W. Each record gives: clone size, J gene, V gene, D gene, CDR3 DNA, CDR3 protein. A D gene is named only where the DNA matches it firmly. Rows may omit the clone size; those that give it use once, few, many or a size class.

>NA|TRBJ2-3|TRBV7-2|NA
TGTGCCAGCAGCTTAGATTTTATCGATACGCAGTATTTT
CASSLDFIDTQYF
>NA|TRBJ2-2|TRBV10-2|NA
TGCGCCAGCACCCCCCGCGGGGCCGGGGAGCTGTTTTTT
CASTPRGAGELFF
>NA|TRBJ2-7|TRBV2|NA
TGTGCCAGCAGTGATTCCGGTTACTACGAGCAGTACTTC
CASSDSGYYEQYF
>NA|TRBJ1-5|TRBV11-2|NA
TGTGCCAGCAGCCGTGGGCGAATTAGCAATCAGCCCCAGCATTTT
CASSRGRISNQPQHF
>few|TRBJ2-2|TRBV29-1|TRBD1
TGCAGCGCAGGGGACAGGGTAGACACCGGGGAGCTGTTTTTT
CSAGDRVDTGELFF
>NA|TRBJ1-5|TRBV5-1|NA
TGCGCCAGCAGCTTGGCCGAGGATCAGCCCCAGCATTTT
CASSLAEDQPQHF
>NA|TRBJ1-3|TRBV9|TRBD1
TGTGCCAGCAGCGTAGCAGGACAGGGCCGAAACACCATATATTTT
CASSVAGQGRNTIYF
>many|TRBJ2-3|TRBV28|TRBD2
TGTGCCAGCAGTTTAGCGGGAGTAGGGACAGATACGCAGTATTTT
CASSLAGVGTDTQYF
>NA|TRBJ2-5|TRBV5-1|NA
TGCGCCAGCAGCTACGCCCAAGAGACCCAGTACTTC
CASSYAQETQYF
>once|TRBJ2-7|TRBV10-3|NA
TGTGCCATCAGTCCGGACCGAGGAGGCGAGCAGTACTTC
CAISPDRGGEQYF
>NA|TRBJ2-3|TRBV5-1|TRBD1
TGCGCCAGCAGCTCGGGACAGAGCACAGATACGCAGTATTTT
CASSSGQSTDTQYF
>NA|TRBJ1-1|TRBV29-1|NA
TGCAGCGTTGTCGTTAATACCTGGAACACTGAAGCTTTCTTT
CSVVVNTWNTEAFF
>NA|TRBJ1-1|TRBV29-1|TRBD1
TGCAGCGTTGCGGTCAGGGGGACGAACACTGAAGCTTTCTTT
CSVAVRGTNTEAFF
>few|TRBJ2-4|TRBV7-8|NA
TGTGCCAGCAGCTTCGGGGGTCTAGCCAAAAACATTCAGTACTTC
CASSFGGLAKNIQYF
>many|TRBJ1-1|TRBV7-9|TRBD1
TGTGCCAGCAGCCTGACAGGGGAGGACACTGAAGCTTTCTTT
CASSLTGEDTEAFF
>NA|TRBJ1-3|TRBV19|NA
TGTGCCAGTAGTGTCACGGGACTCAGCTCTGGAAACACCATATATTTT
CASSVTGLSSGNTIYF
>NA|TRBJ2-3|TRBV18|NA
TGTGCCAGCTCACCACGGAGGAACACAGATACGCAGTATTTT
CASSPRRNTDTQYF
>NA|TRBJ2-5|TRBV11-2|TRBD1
TGTGCCAGCAGCGACAGGGTCGAGGTGGAGACCCAGTACTTC
CASSDRVEVETQYF
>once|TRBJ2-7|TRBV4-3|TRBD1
TGCGCCAGCAGCCGAACGGCCCGGGACAGGGTTCACACCAGCACCTACGAGCAGTACTTC
CASSRTARDRVHTSTYEQYF
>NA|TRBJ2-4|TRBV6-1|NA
TGTGCCAGCAGATACGGGGAACTAGCCAAAAACATTCAGTACTTC
CASRYGELAKNIQYF
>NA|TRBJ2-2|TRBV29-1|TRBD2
TGCAGCGTGGCTGGACTAGCGGGAGGGATCACCGGGGAGCTGTTTTTT
CSVAGLAGGITGELFF
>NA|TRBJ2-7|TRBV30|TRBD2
TGTGCCTGGAGCCGAGGACTAGCGGGGTTCGGGGCCTACGAGCAGTACTTC
CAWSRGLAGFGAYEQYF
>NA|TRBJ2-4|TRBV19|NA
TGTGCCAGTAGTATTGGGCAGGCCCACAAAAACATTCAGTACTTC
CASSIGQAHKNIQYF
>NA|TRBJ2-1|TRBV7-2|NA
TGTGCCAGCAGCTTAAGCCTGAATAATGAGCAGTTCTTC
CASSLSLNNEQFF
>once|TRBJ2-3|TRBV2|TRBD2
TGTGCCAGCAGACTAGCGGGAGTGTTCACAGATACGCAGTATTTT
CASRLAGVFTDTQYF
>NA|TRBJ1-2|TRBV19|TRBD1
TGTGCCAGTAATACAGGGGCGTCGGGCTACACCTTC
CASNTGASGYTF
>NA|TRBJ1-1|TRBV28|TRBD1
TGTGCCAGCAGTTTGGACAGGGCCCCAGGCGGTGAAGCTTTCTTT
CASSLDRAPGGEAFF
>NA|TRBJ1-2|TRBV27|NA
TGTGCCAGCAGCCTGGCTGGGAACTATGGCTACACCTTC
CASSLAGNYGYTF
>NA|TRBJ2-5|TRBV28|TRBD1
TGTGCCAGCAGCCAGACAGGGGGAGAGACCCAGTACTTC
CASSQTGGETQYF
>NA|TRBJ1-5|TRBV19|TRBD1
TGTGCCAGTAGTGCTAAAGGGGGCGGACCCCAGCATTTT
CASSAKGGGPQHF
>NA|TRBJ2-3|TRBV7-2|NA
TGTGCCAGCAGCCCTACTCCGGGGGATACGCAGTATTTT
CASSPTPGDTQYF
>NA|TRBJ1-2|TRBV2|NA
TGTGCCAGCAGTGCTGGCACAACGGGGGGCTACACCTTC
CASSAGTTGGYTF
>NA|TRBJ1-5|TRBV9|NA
TGTGCCAGCAGCAGACAGGACCCAGGGGGCAATCAGCCCCAGCATTTT
CASSRQDPGGNQPQHF
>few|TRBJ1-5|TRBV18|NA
TGTGCCAGCTCAGCGACAGGATATAGCAATCAGCCCCAGCATTTT
CASSATGYSNQPQHF
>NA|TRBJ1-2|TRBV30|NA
TGTGCCTGGGGCCCCGGGGGTAGGTTTGGCTACACCTTC
CAWGPGGRFGYTF
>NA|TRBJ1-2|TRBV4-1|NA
TGCGCCAGCAGCCAAGTCTCCTTCCCAGGGAACTATGGCTACACCTTC
CASSQVSFPGNYGYTF
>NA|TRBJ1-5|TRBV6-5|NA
TGTGCCAGCAGTTTACAGGGAGGCAATCAGCCCCAGCATTTT
CASSLQGGNQPQHF
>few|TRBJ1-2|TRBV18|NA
TGTGCCAGCTCACCAGAGGCCCTCGGAGGCTACACCTTC
CASSPEALGGYTF
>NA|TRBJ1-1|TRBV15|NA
TGTGCCACCAGCAGAGATGCAAGGGAAGCTTTCTTT
CATSRDAREAFF
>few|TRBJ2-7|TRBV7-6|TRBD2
TGTGCCAGCAGCGCTGAAGCGGGAGACTCCTACGAGCAGTACTTC
CASSAEAGDSYEQYF
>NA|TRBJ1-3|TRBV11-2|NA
TGTGCCAGTGCGGAGGGCTTTTCTGGAAACACCATATATTTT
CASAEGFSGNTIYF
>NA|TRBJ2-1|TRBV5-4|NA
TGTGCCAGCAGGTCGGGGGATAGCTCCTACAATGAGCAGTTCTTC
CASRSGDSSYNEQFF
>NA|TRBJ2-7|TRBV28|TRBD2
TGTGCCAGCAGTTCGAGCGGGGGGAGCTACGAGCAGTACTTC
CASSSSGGSYEQYF
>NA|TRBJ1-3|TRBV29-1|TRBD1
TGCAGCGTAGGAGATCTGACAGGGCTTGGAAACACCATATATTTT
CSVGDLTGLGNTIYF
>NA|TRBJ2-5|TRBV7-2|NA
TGTGCCAGCAGCCCATACCAGGGGTGGGGAGAGACCCAGTACTTC
CASSPYQGWGETQYF
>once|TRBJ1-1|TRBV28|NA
TGTGCCAGCAGTTTAGAACGGGGGGGCGGTACTGAAGCTTTCTTT
CASSLERGGGTEAFF
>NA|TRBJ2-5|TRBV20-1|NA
TGCAGTGCTAGTTCCTTGGAGACCCAGTACTTC
CSASSLETQYF
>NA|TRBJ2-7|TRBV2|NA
TGTGCCAGCAGCCTTTGGGCAGGTACGGAGTACGAGCAGTACTTC
CASSLWAGTEYEQYF
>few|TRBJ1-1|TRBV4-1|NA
TGCGCCAGCTCCGGAACAGCGTCGAACACTGAAGCTTTCTTT
CASSGTASNTEAFF
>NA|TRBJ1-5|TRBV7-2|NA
TGTGCCAGCAGCTACCAACAGGATCAGCCCCAGCATTTT
CASSYQQDQPQHF
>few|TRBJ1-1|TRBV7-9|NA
TGTGCCAGCAGCTTAATACAGAACACTGAAGCTTTCTTT
CASSLIQNTEAFF
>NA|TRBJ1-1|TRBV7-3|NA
TGTGCCAGCAGCTCTGGACAGAACACTGAAGCTTTCTTT
CASSSGQNTEAFF
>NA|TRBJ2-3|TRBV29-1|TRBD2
TGCAGCGTTGCCACTAGCGGGAATCGTCCTAGCACGGATACGCAGTATTTT
CSVATSGNRPSTDTQYF
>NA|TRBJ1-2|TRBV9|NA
TGTGCCAGCAGCCTCCAACAGGGTCCCTACACCTTC
CASSLQQGPYTF
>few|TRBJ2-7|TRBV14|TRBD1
TGTGCCAGCAGCCAAGTTGGGGACAGGGATCCCTACGAGCAGTACTTC
CASSQVGDRDPYEQYF